The 18 T cell receptor beta chains reported below all come from one sample, sequenced in a study of T cells in women clearing cervical HPV infection. Clones were read by immunoSEQ multiplex PCR, and TCRdb kept only the in-frame ones, dropping some. The repertoire table contains roughly 42,000 clones. The material sequenced was blood buffy coat. The receptors were gathered from a woman between 18 and 69 years old with a cervical HPV16 infection that either progressed to CIN3+ or cleared (not recorded which).

In regard to this clone: From the germline J gene comes the end of the CDR3, since the read stops 3 residues before it. This chain joins TRBV7-9 and TRBJ2-4; D may be TRBD1 (6 bases). The CDR3 runs to 13 residues. Germline assignment: CDR1 SEHNR and CDR2 FQNEAQ (reference sequence). CDR3 sequence: CASRRTDNQPQYF. Incomplete CDR3 DNA: TGTGCCAGCCGACGGACAGACAATCAGCCT. Full variable domain (missing parts from reference TRBV7-9 and TRBJ2-4): DTGVSQNPRHKITKRGQNVTFRCDPISEHNRLYWYRQTLGQGPEFLTYFQNEAQLEKSRLLSDRFSAERPKGSFSTLEIQRTEQGDSAMYLCASRRTDNQPQYFGAGTRLSVL.

Regarding this clone: The observed sequence ends 3 residues before the CDR3 terminus, with the missing tail filled in from the germline J gene. V and J are TRBV18 and TRBJ2-5; D is unresolved. V lost 3 bases and J lost 2, with 7 bases in between. Looked up from germline, CDR1 is KGHSH and CDR2 is LQKENI. This CDR3 is built from 13 residues. The sequenced CDR3 bases are TGTGCCAGCTCACCCCAGCGACAAGAGACC. Residues: CASSPQRQET. The full CDR3 reads CASSPQRQETQYF.

Points on this clone: From the germline J gene comes the end of the CDR3, since the read stops 3 residues before it. The chain joins TRBV30 to TRBJ1-1; D is perhaps TRBD1 (6 bases). Germline loops: CDR1 GTSNPN, CDR2 SVGIG (reference sequence). The CDR3 covers 12 residues. Trimming left V 5 bases short and J 1 base short, with 8 bases between. CDR3 DNA (partial): TGTGCCTGGGGACAGCCGAACACTGAA. It yields the protein CAWGQPNTE. The CDR3 reads in full as CAWGQPNTEAFF.

In regard to this clone: The read ends 3 residues shy of where the CDR3 ends; the end is completed using the germline J gene. The V and J genes are TRBV20-1 and TRBJ1-5; D is possibly TRBD1 (5 bases). The germline V gene encodes CDR1 DFQATT and CDR2 SNEGSKA (reference sequence). CDR3 length equals 13 residues. The V gene lost 3 bases and the J gene lost 7 bases, with 13 bases spanning the gap. The CDR3 sequence is CSASGPQGQPQHF. CDR3 bases read: TGCAGTGCTAGTGGGCCTCAGGGCCAGCCC.

Remarks on this clone: The observed sequence ends 3 residues before the CDR3 terminus, with the missing tail filled in from the germline J gene. The chain uses TRBV4-2 and TRBJ2-2, with 14 bases aligning to TRBD2. The length of the CDR3 is 20 residues. Trimming at V came to 4 bases and at J to 6 bases, leaving 16 bases not matched to a gene. Germline CDR1 reads LGHNA; CDR2 reads YNFKEQ. The CDR3 DNA, read in part, is TGTGCCAGCAGCCCCCGCGTGACTAGCGGGAGGGCAGGAGGTGCCGGGGAG. This sequence encodes CASSPRVTSGRAGGAGE. The complete CDR3 protein is CASSPRVTSGRAGGAGELFF.

As regards this clone: The observed sequence ends 3 residues before the CDR3 terminus, with the missing tail filled in from the germline J gene. V usage is TRBV6-2 or TRBV6-3 and J usage is TRBJ2-2, with TRBD2 as a possible D gene (5 bases). This CDR3 contains 14 residues. Looked up from germline, CDR1 is MNHEY and CDR2 is SVGEGT. With 6 bases removed from V and 2 bases from J, the gap between germline ends came to 10 bases. The sequenced CDR3 bases are TGTGCCAGCAGAAGGCTAGCTAACACCGGGGAG. It specifies CASRRLANTGE. The complete CDR3 protein is CASRRLANTGELFF.

As concerns this clone: The read gets to within 3 residues of the CDR3 end, and the germline J gene fills in the rest. The chain recombines TRBV18 with TRBJ2-5, with D tentatively TRBD1 (5 bases). The CDR3 totals 13 residues. With 6 bases removed from V and 4 bases from J, the gap between germline ends came to 12 bases. CDR1 and CDR2 from the germline V gene are KGHSH and LQKENI. The chain's CDR3 is CASSAGILETQYF. The sequenced part of the CDR3 DNA is TGTGCCAGCTCCGCAGGGATCCTAGAGACC.

About this clone itself: The read terminates 3 residues before the CDR3 end, so the remaining end is supplied by the germline J gene. The rearrangement uses TRBV20-1 and TRBJ1-6; D is ambiguous. V lost 1 base to trimming and J lost 6 bases, with 7 bases between them. Germline V lookup: CDR1 DFQATT, CDR2 SNEGSKA (reference sequence). The CDR3 contains 13 residues. CDR3 sequence: CSARGEVNSPLHF. CDR3 DNA (partial): TGCAGTGCTAGAGGAGAGGTTAATTCACCC.

Details on this clone: The CDR3 end is not reached by the read, which stops 3 residues before it; the germline J gene fills it in. The rearrangement joins TRBV6-1 to TRBJ2-7; D possibly corresponds to TRBD1 (5 bases). V was trimmed by 1 base and J by 2 bases, leaving 9 bases between them. CDR1 is MNHNS, CDR2 SASEGT, per germline. The CDR3 length is 14 residues. CDR3 sequence: CASSEDRLTYEQYF. The sequenced part of the CDR3 DNA is TGTGCCAGCAGTGAAGACAGGCTTACCTACGAG.

Remarks on this clone: One end of the junction is discordant with germline, which a read error may explain. The CDR3 extends 3 residues past the end of the read, so its final part is completed from the germline J gene. This chain connects TRBV4-2 to TRBJ2-5; D uncertain. Per the germline V gene, CDR1 is LGHNA and CDR2 is YNFKEQ. The CDR3 contains 13 residues. The CDR3 bases that were read are TGCGCCAGCAGCCAAGACTTAGAGGAGACC. This codes for CASSQDLEET. The full-length CDR3 reads as CASSQDLEETQYF.

About this clone itself: The DNA ends 3 residues before the CDR3 does, and the rest of the CDR3 is filled in from the germline J gene. The chain has TRBV30 and TRBJ1-3; 7 nucleotides line up with TRBD1. The CDR3 totals 15 residues. Germline values: CDR1 GTSNPN, CDR2 SVGIG (reference sequence). V trimming: 5 bases; J trimming: 0 bases; junction bases outside the gene matches: 7. The CDR3 here is CAWGGRGLSGNTIYF. The sequenced CDR3 bases are TGTGCCTGGGGTGGAAGGGGGCTCTCTGGAAACACC. The full variable domain, with the rest looked up from reference TRBV30 and TRBJ1-3, is SQTIHQWPATLVQPVGSPLSLECTVEGTSNPNLYWYRQAAGRGLQLLFYSVGIGQISSEVPQNLSASRPQDRQFILSSKKLLLSDSGFYLCAWGGRGLSGNTIYFGEGSWLTVV.

In regard to this clone: The CDR3 is cut off 3 residues early in the read; its end comes from the germline J gene. This sequence joins TRBV18 and TRBJ2-1; 8 nucleotides line up with TRBD2. V shed 3 bases, J shed 6 bases, and the junction held 10 bases outside the gene matches. Germline CDR1 reads KGHSH; CDR2 reads LQKENI. This CDR3 is 16 amino acids long. The sequenced part of the CDR3 DNA is TGTGCCAGCTCACCGTCGGGGGGGACACACCGCAATGAG. This encodes CASSPSGGTHRNE. The complete CDR3 protein is CASSPSGGTHRNEQFF.

As to this clone: The CDR3 is cut off 3 residues early in the read; its end comes from the germline J gene. The chain carries TRBV5-1 and TRBJ1-3, with unresolved D. Germline V gives CDR1 SGHRS, CDR2 YFSETQ. CDR3 length equals 15 residues. Trimming shortened V by 3 bases and J by 0 bases, and 10 bases separated the two germline ends. The DNA read from the CDR3 is TGCGCCAGCAGCTCGGCTCTAGGCTCTGGAAACACC. Residues: CASSSALGSGNT. The CDR3 in full is CASSSALGSGNTIYF.

Comments on this clone: The sequence runs out 3 residues before the end of the CDR3; the remainder is reconstructed from the germline J gene. The J gene is TRBJ1-3, the V gene TRBV30; 12 bases are a match to TRBD1. The CDR3 length is 17 residues. V was pared by 0 bases and J by 2 bases, with 5 bases of the junction left unmatched. Germline CDR1 GTSNPN, CDR2 SVGIG (reference sequence). CDR3 protein: CAWSVAGQGAPGNTIYF. Incomplete CDR3 DNA: TGTGCCTGGAGTGTAGCGGGACAGGGGGCCCCTGGAAACACC.

With respect to this clone: The CDR3 is cut off 3 residues early in the read; its end comes from the germline J gene. The chain recombines TRBV10-3 with TRBJ2-2; 8 bases map to TRBD2. The CDR3 consists of 15 residues. Trimming took 7 bases from V and 8 from J; bases not matched to a gene: 12. Germline CDR1 ENHRY, CDR2 SYGVKD. The CDR3 is CAITSRGLESGELFF. CDR3 bases read: TGTGCCATCACCTCGAGGGGACTAGAGTCTGGGGAG.

In the case of this clone: The read falls 3 residues short of the CDR3 end, and the missing part is taken from the germline J gene. This chain links TRBV5-1 with TRBJ1-1; TRBD1 agrees at 8 bases. The germline V gene has CDR1 SGHRS and CDR2 YFSETQ. This CDR3 contains 16 residues. The chain's CDR3 is CASRESGQVFKGEAFF. The sequenced part of the CDR3 DNA is TGCGCCAGCCGCGAGTCGGGACAGGTATTCAAAGGGGAA. Variable domain in full (rest from reference TRBV5-1 and TRBJ1-1): KAGVTQTPRYLIKTRGQQVTLSCSPISGHRSVSWYQQTPGQGLQFLFEYFSETQRNKGNFPGRFSGRQFSNSRSEMNVSTLELGDSALYLCASRESGQVFKGEAFFGQGTRLTVV.

Details on this clone: The read gets to within 3 residues of the CDR3 end, and the germline J gene fills in the rest. This chain uses TRBV19 with TRBJ2-5; weak D call: TRBD2 (5 bases). V was shortened by 9 bases and J by 0 bases, with 11 bases between the two germline ends. CDR1 and CDR2 from the germline V gene are LNHDA and SQIVND (reference sequence). The CDR3 has 13 residues. The sequenced CDR3 bases are TGTGCCAGCCAGCGGACGCACCAAGAGACC. It is translated as CASQRTHQET. The whole CDR3 protein reads CASQRTHQETQYF. The variable domain in full, with the rest retrieved from reference TRBV19 and TRBJ2-5, is DGGITQSPKYLFRKEGQNVTLSCEQNLNHDAMYWYRQDPGQGLRLIYYSQIVNDFQKGDIAEGYSVSREKKESFPLTVTSAQKNPTAFYLCASQRTHQETQYFGPGTRLLVL.

Regarding this clone: The read comes to an end 3 residues before the CDR3 does, leaving the germline J gene to fill in the end. The genes are TRBV28 and TRBJ2-3; D might be TRBD2 (7 bases). Germline V gives CDR1 MDHEN, CDR2 SYDVKM. V was shortened by 3 bases and J by 1 base, with 20 bases between the two germline ends. There are 18 residues in the CDR3. The DNA read from the CDR3 is TGTGCCAGCAGTTTTCAAGGGGGGGCGGGTTTTGGCACAGATACG. Protein: CASSFQGGAGFGTDT. The whole CDR3 region reads CASSFQGGAGFGTDTQYF.